This passage covers 22 T cell receptor beta chains from one sample sequenced in a study of T-cell memory formation after mild COVID-19 (dated by TCRdb to the early 2020s). Receptor libraries were prepared by 5' RACE. TCRdb lists the instrument as Illumina NovaSeq 6000. Through fastp at Q25 and MiXCR, TCRdb rebuilt clones from the public reads, retaining in-frame beta chains. A single entry per CDR3 protein holds the most common genes and DNA from its merged rows. The sample table holds hundreds of thousands of distinct CDR3 sequences, of which approximately 19% were seen once. The ten largest clonotypes hold approximately 21% of the sample. Sequenced sample: PBMCs or a T cell subset sorted from them (not recorded which). Receptor source: a man between 18 and 35 years old who had mild COVID-19 (a few samples of this study predate the infection). The sample titles of this study are shuffled in the database, so cell type and time point are left out; the donor was told from shared clones.

The table lists this clonotype with many counts. The chain joins TRBV7-6 to TRBJ2-2; the match to TRBD2 covers 7 bases. The V gene's germline CDR1 is SGHVS and CDR2 FNYEAQ. The trim removed 5 bases at V and 9 bases at J, leaving 15 bases unmatched. This CDR3 contains 16 residues. This chain's CDR3 is CASSHSGTPDGRELFF. The CDR3 DNA sequence: TGTGCCAGCAGCCACAGCGGGACCCCCGACGGCCGGGAGCTGTTTTTT.

The V gene is TRBV20-1, the J gene TRBJ1-2; perhaps TRBD1 as D (6 bases). The length of the CDR3 is 12 residues. Between the trimmed V and J ends, which lost 5 bases and 4 bases, there was a span of 11 bases. CDR1 is DFQATT, CDR2 SNEGSKA, per germline (reference sequence). DNA for the CDR3: TGCAGTGCTTACGACAGGTCCTATGGCTACACCTTC. Amino acids: CSAYDRSYGYTF.

This sequence joins TRBV4-3 and TRBJ2-3, with a tentative D call TRBD2 (5 bases). Germline CDR1 is LGHNA and CDR2 is YSLEER. The CDR3 length is 16 residues. Trimming shortened V by 1 base and J by 3 bases, and 14 bases separated the two germline ends. CDR3 region: CASSQGAPGSTDTQYF. DNA of the CDR3: TGCGCCAGCAGCCAAGGGGCTCCGGGGAGTACAGATACGCAGTATTTT.

The table lists this clonotype with a few counts. The gene calls are TRBV12-3 or TRBV12-4 and TRBJ2-1, with D possibly being TRBD2 (7 bases). There are 14 residues in the CDR3. V lost 3 bases and J lost 6, with 12 bases in between. The CDR3 bases are TGTGCCAGCAGTTTTTCGGGGGGCGTCAATGAGCAGTTCTTC. This translates into CASSFSGGVNEQFF.

The chain employs TRBV6-2 or TRBV6-3 and TRBJ1-5, with 7 bases that match TRBD1. Germline V gene data show CDR1 as MNHEY and CDR2 as SVGEGT. The length of the CDR3 is 17 residues. V dropped 7 bases and J dropped 8; count of bases not matched to a gene: 20. This chain's CDR3 is CASKGWEGALALEPQHF. Here the CDR3 DNA reads TGTGCCAGCAAGGGGTGGGAGGGGGCGCTTGCCTTGGAGCCCCAGCATTTT.

This clonotype was detected a few times. The chain links TRBV12-3 or TRBV12-4 to TRBJ1-1; 7 bases line up with TRBD1. This CDR3 has 13 amino acids. V trimming: 5 bases; J trimming: 1 base; junction bases outside the gene matches: 1. The CDR3 DNA is TGTGCCAGCAGTCACAGGGGGAACACTGAAGCTTTCTTT. Translating it yields CASSHRGNTEAFF.

This clonotype was counted a few times. The chain is built from TRBV7-2 and TRBJ2-5; 8 nucleotides line up with TRBD2. Germline V lookup: CDR1 SGHTA, CDR2 FQGNSA. Unmatched junction bases numbered 10, after V lost 5 bases and J lost 5 bases. This CDR3 region has 15 residues. This chain's CDR3 is CASSPGTRGLETQYF. In DNA, the CDR3 is TGTGCCAGCAGCCCAGGGACTAGAGGCCTGGAGACCCAGTACTTC. The complete variable domain, with remaining parts taken from reference TRBV7-2 and TRBJ2-5, reads GAGVSQSPSNKVTEKGKDVELRCDPISGHTALYWYRQSLGQGLEFLIYFQGNSAPDKSGLPSDRFSAERTGGSVSTLTIQRTQQEDSAVYLCASSPGTRGLETQYFGPGTRLLVL.

The V gene is TRBV6-5, the J gene TRBJ1-2, with D possibly being TRBD1 (6 bases). This CDR3 spans 14 amino acids. Trimming took 5 bases from V and 4 from J, leaving 14 bases between them. Germline lookup yields CDR1 MNHEY and CDR2 SVGAGI. CDR3 region: CASSLDRHPYGYTF. The DNA of the CDR3 is TGTGCCAGCAGTCTTGACAGGCACCCCTATGGCTACACCTTC.

This chain links TRBV7-9 with TRBJ2-7; 8 bases agree with TRBD2. Germline V gene lookup returns CDR1 SEHNR and CDR2 FQNEAQ (reference sequence). This CDR3 spans 14 amino acids. J was trimmed by 2 bases and V by 1 base; bases with no gene match: 1. CDR3 loop: CASSLGRGAYEQYV. DNA of the CDR3: TGTGCCAGCAGCTTAGGGCGGGGGGCCTACGAGCAGTACGTC.

This clonotype was detected a few times. This rearrangement joins TRBV4-1 to TRBJ2-3; TRBD2 is a possible D gene (7 bases). Per the germline V gene, CDR1 is MGHRA and CDR2 is YSYEKL. There are 17 residues in the CDR3. Trimming left V 1 base short and J 0 bases short, with 14 bases between. The CDR3 DNA reads TGCGCCAGCAGCCAAGTCGGCGGGGGCGCTAGCACAGATACGCAGTATTTT. Amino acid sequence: CASSQVGGGASTDTQYF.

This chain connects TRBV27 to TRBJ2-7, with no clear D. The CDR3 runs 13 residues. Per the germline V gene, CDR1 is MNHEY and CDR2 is SMNVEV (reference sequence). Deletions cut 3 bases from V and 7 bases from J, with 13 bases between. CDR3 sequence (DNA): TGTGCCAGCAGTTTCATTCACGGTCAGGAGCAGTACTTC. This translates into CASSFIHGQEQYF.

This clonotype was seen only a few times. The V gene is TRBV29-1, the J gene TRBJ2-5, with TRBD2 matching 7 bases. The germline CDR1 and CDR2 sequences are SQVTM and ANQGSEA. This CDR3 spans 15 amino acids. The junction had 8 bases not matched to a gene; V was cut back by 3 bases and J by 1 base. CDR3 sequence reads: CSVELAGELQETQYF. The DNA for the CDR3 is TGCAGCGTTGAGCTTGCGGGGGAACTCCAAGAGACCCAGTACTTC.

There are a few counts of this clonotype. The genes are TRBV6-5 and TRBJ2-3, with 8 nucleotides matching TRBD2. Germline trimming cut 5 bases from V and 6 bases from J; bases unmatched to any gene: 10. CDR1 is MNHEY and CDR2 is SVGAGI in the germline V gene. The CDR3 covers 15 residues. In nucleotides, the CDR3 is TGTGCCAGCAGTCTCCGTTCGGGGGGGGGCGATACGCAGTATTTT. Translating it yields CASSLRSGGGDTQYF.

The rearrangement uses TRBV29-1 and TRBJ1-2; D perhaps matches TRBD1 (6 bases). From germline, CDR1 is SQVTM and CDR2 ANQGSEA. V was cut by 3 bases and J by 3 bases, with 14 bases left in between. This CDR3 region has 14 residues. CDR3: CSVDPGAGDYGYTF. Written as DNA, the CDR3 is TGCAGCGTTGATCCGGGGGCCGGCGACTATGGCTACACCTTC.

In its sample, this clonotype was seen a few times. The V and J genes are TRBV11-2 and TRBJ1-2; possibly TRBD1 for D (6 bases). The germline CDR1 and CDR2 sequences are SGHAT and FQNNGV. V dropped 8 bases and J dropped 4 bases, with 17 bases sitting between them. This CDR3 has 14 residues. The CDR3 loop is CASGGRGGVYGYTF. Written as DNA, the CDR3 is TGTGCCAGCGGCGGTAGGGGGGGGGTCTATGGCTACACCTTC.

This clonotype was observed a handful of times. This chain links TRBV7-3 with TRBJ2-2; D gene unclear. Trimming left V 5 bases short and J 5 bases short, with 12 bases between. The germline CDR1 and CDR2 sequences are SGHTA and FQGTGA. The CDR3 extends over 14 amino acids. CDR3 loop: CASSARVLTGELFF. CDR3 DNA sequence: TGTGCCAGCAGCGCCCGGGTCCTTACCGGGGAGCTGTTTTTT.

This clonotype was detected only a few times. The rearrangement joins TRBV7-8 to TRBJ1-2, with D perhaps matching TRBD1 (5 bases). This CDR3 has 15 residues. Trimming cost V 5 bases and J 3 bases, with 16 bases left between them. The germline V gene has CDR1 SGHVS and CDR2 FQNEAQ. In nucleotides, the CDR3 is TGTGCCAGCAGCCTCCCTAGGGGCGTCGACTATGGCTACACCTTC. Residues: CASSLPRGVDYGYTF.

This clonotype was recorded at least ten times. This chain uses TRBV7-9 with TRBJ2-2; 10 bases are a match to TRBD2. This CDR3 has 16 amino acids. J lost 7 bases, V lost 5 bases, and 10 bases had no gene match. CDR1 and CDR2 from the germline V gene are SEHNR and FQNEAQ (reference sequence). The CDR3 spells CASSPQPSGGIGELFF. CDR3 DNA sequence: TGTGCCAGCAGCCCCCAGCCTAGCGGGGGAATCGGGGAGCTGTTTTTT.

The chain employs TRBV7-2 and TRBJ2-7, with 10 bases identical to TRBD1. CDR1 SGHTA and CDR2 FQGNSA come from the germline V gene. The CDR3 spans 15 residues. J lost 6 bases, V lost 1 base, and 6 bases had no gene match. The CDR3 nucleotides read TGTGCCAGCAGCTTAGAGACAGGGGGCGCATCCGAGCAGTACGTC. The encoded protein is CASSLETGGASEQYV.

V usage is TRBV5-1 and J usage is TRBJ2-5; a weak D match, TRBD2 (7 bases). Germline V gene sequence: CDR1 SGHRS, CDR2 YFSETQ. This CDR3 comprises 15 residues. The germline V and J ends were trimmed by 3 bases and 5 bases, with 17 bases remaining between them. The CDR3 DNA follows: TGCGCCAGCAGCTCCCCTGCGGGGGCCCGGGAGACCCAGTACTTC. Its translation: CASSSPAGARETQYF.

The rearrangement joins TRBV7-9 to TRBJ1-2; TRBD1 matches at 10 bases. The V gene's germline CDR1 is SEHNR and CDR2 FQNEAQ (reference sequence). With V trimmed by 6 bases and J by 4 bases, 8 bases remained unmatched. This CDR3 is 15 amino acids long. CDR3: CASSPGTGVTYGYTF. The CDR3 DNA reads as TGTGCCAGCAGTCCGGGGACAGGGGTGACCTATGGCTACACCTTC.

This chain uses TRBV5-6 with TRBJ2-3; tentatively, D is TRBD1 or TRBD2 (6 bases each). Trimming took off 2 bases at V and 3 bases at J, with 16 bases between the two ends. Germline assignment: CDR1 SGHDT and CDR2 YYEEEE. The CDR3 has 16 residues. In DNA, the CDR3 is TGTGCCAGCAGCTTTGATGTGAAAGGGGGGACAGATACGCAGTATTTT. It codes for CASSFDVKGGTDTQYF.